The rows below give T cell receptor beta chains drawn from one sample of a study of CD8+ T cells in alopecia areata. Profiled with immunoSEQ multiplex PCR; TCRdb holds only in-frame clones, not every one. The profile shows about 150,000 clones, around 47% of them singletons. The sequenced sample was CD4+ T cells sorted from blood. These receptors came from a human donor with alopecia areata. Each CDR3 is given with its conserved first and last residue. A D gene is named only where the DNA matches it firmly. A row's size may be missing; if present it is once, few, many or a size class.

D gene	V gene	J gene	clone size	CDR3 protein	CDR3 DNA
TRBD2	TRBV5-1	TRBJ2-7	.	CASSPLPLSGSAYEQYF	TGCGCCAGCAGCCCGCTTCCCCTTAGCGGGAGTGCCTACGAGCAGTACTTC
.	TRBV5-1	TRBJ2-7	.	CASSSPSGEQYF	TGCGCCAGCAGCTCCCCCTCAGGCGAGCAGTACTTC
TRBD1	TRBV5-1	TRBJ2-7	.	CASSPRQGGALHEQYF	TGCGCCAGCAGCCCGAGACAGGGGGGCGCCCTCCACGAGCAGTACTTC
.	TRBV29-1	TRBJ2-3	.	CSVRTTGLSTDTQYF	TGCAGCGTTAGGACGACTGGACTCAGCACAGATACGCAGTATTTT
.	TRBV29-1	TRBJ2-7	.	CSVRLGGNEQYF	TGCAGCGTCCGACTAGGTGGGAACGAGCAGTACTTC
.	TRBV30	TRBJ1-2	.	CAWGKGRANYGYTF	TGTGCCTGGGGGAAAGGGAGAGCTAACTATGGCTACACCTTC
.	TRBV7-6	TRBJ2-5	.	CASSLGTDVQETQYF	TGTGCCAGCAGCTTAGGGACAGACGTCCAAGAGACCCAGTACTTC
.	TRBV19	TRBJ2-1	few	CASSSRQGMAGWNEQFF	TGTGCCAGTAGTAGCCGGCAGGGGATGGCGGGTTGGAATGAGCAGTTCTTC
.	TRBV7-9	TRBJ2-3	.	CASSWATTDTQYF	TGTGCCAGCAGCTGGGCCACCACAGATACGCAGTATTTT
.	TRBV19	TRBJ2-1	few	CASNVRQGPYNEQFF	TGTGCCAGTAACGTCCGGCAGGGACCCTACAATGAGCAGTTCTTC
.	TRBV11-2	TRBJ2-1	.	CASSLVDDEQFF	TGTGCCAGCAGCTTGGTCGATGATGAGCAGTTCTTC
TRBD2	TRBV29-1	TRBJ2-7	.	CSAGLAGTRGEQYF	TGCAGCGCCGGACTAGCGGGGACACGAGGCGAGCAGTACTTC
.	TRBV29-1	TRBJ1-1	.	CSVSPRGTEAFF	TGCAGCGTCTCGCCTAGGGGAACTGAAGCTTTCTTT
.	TRBV28	TRBJ2-7	.	CASSSTEQYF	TGTGCCAGCAGTTCTACCGAGCAGTACTTC
.	TRBV29-1	TRBJ1-1	.	CSGVTGPGTEAFF	TGCAGCGGTGTTACAGGGCCGGGAACTGAAGCTTTCTTT
.	TRBV7-9	TRBJ1-5	.	CASGIHQPQHF	TGTGCCAGCGGTATCCATCAGCCCCAGCATTTT
.	TRBV28	TRBJ2-5	few	CASKDGRTYQETQYF	TGTGCAAGCAAGGACGGCAGGACTTACCAAGAGACCCAGTACTTC
TRBD1	TRBV4-1	TRBJ1-2	few	CASSQRPDRGYYGYTF	TGCGCCAGCAGCCAGCGCCCCGACAGGGGTTACTATGGCTACACCTTC
.	TRBV27	TRBJ1-2	.	CASGRVGAGGYTF	TGTGCCAGTGGAAGGGTAGGGGCGGGTGGCTACACCTTC
.	TRBV11-1	TRBJ1-3	few	CASSFSSGNTIYF	TGTGCCAGCAGCTTTTCTTCTGGAAACACCATATATTTT
.	TRBV29-1	TRBJ2-5	few	CSVRDGQETQYF	TGCAGCGTGAGGGACGGACAAGAGACCCAGTACTTC
.	TRBV6-4	TRBJ2-1	.	CASSVRPFSYNEQFF	TGTGCCAGCAGTGTACGGCCATTCTCCTACAATGAGCAGTTCTTC
TRBD1	TRBV5-1	TRBJ2-6	.	CASGLHEDRPYSGANVLTF	TGCGCCAGCGGCTTACACGAGGACAGGCCTTACTCTGGGGCCAACGTCCTGACTTTC
.	TRBV11-2	TRBJ2-7	few	CASSQPTGRGEQYF	TGTGCCAGCAGCCAACCAACAGGGAGGGGGGAGCAGTACTTC
.	TRBV5-1	TRBJ1-1	.	CASSLDSLYEAFF	TGCGCCAGCAGCTTGGACAGCCTTTACGAAGCTTTCTTT
.	TRBV2	TRBJ2-7	.	CASSEARPITQSSYEQYF	TGTGCCAGCAGTGAAGCGCGCCCGATAACTCAGAGCTCCTACGAGCAGTACTTC
.	TRBV29-1	TRBJ1-1	.	CSGHWGTEAFF	TGCAGCGGCCACTGGGGCACTGAAGCTTTCTTT
.	TRBV6-5	TRBJ2-6	.	CASSYSELSMANVLTF	TGTGCCAGCAGTTACTCCGAACTTTCCATGGCCAACGTCCTGACTTTC
.	TRBV29-1	TRBJ2-1	.	CSDSWGSNEQFF	TGCAGCGACTCGTGGGGTTCCAATGAGCAGTTCTTC
TRBD1	TRBV5-1	TRBJ1-2	once	CASSPTGVFGYTF	TGCGCCAGCAGCCCGACAGGGGTGTTTGGCTACACCTTC
TRBD2	TRBV30	TRBJ2-3	few	CAWSATSGSIDTQYF	TGTGCCTGGAGTGCCACTAGCGGGAGTATCGATACGCAGTATTTT
.	TRBV28	TRBJ2-7	.	CVTGRDLYEQYF	TGTGTCACGGGACGGGACCTCTACGAGCAGTACTTC
.	TRBV2	TRBJ2-2	.	CASSEVTGELFF	TGTGCCAGCAGTGAGGTCACCGGGGAGCTGTTTTTT
.	TRBV30	TRBJ1-2	.	CAWSVLGVWGYTF	TGTGCCTGGAGTGTATTAGGTGTTTGGGGCTACACCTTC
TRBD1	TRBV30	TRBJ2-7	.	CAGDRAASEQYF	TGTGCCGGGGACAGAGCTGCCTCCGAGCAGTACTTC
.	TRBV11-2	TRBJ2-1	.	CASSLTASYNEQFF	TGTGCCAGCAGCTTGACAGCTTCCTACAATGAGCAGTTCTTC